Listed below are T cell receptor beta chains from one sample, sequenced in a study of naive and memory T cell subsets. A single record per CDR3 protein comes from TCRdb applying MiXCR to the UMI-ligation and nested PCR reads. Of more than 100,000 distinct CDR3 sequences in the sample, approximately 37% were seen once. The sequenced material came from central memory CD4+ T cells from blood. Source of these receptors: a human donor in good health. Both conserved end residues are part of each CDR3. A D gene is named only where the DNA matches it firmly. Clone size, where shown, is once, few, many, or a class for clones that have expanded.

clone_size j_call v_call d_call cdr3_nt cdr3_aa
NA TRBJ1-5 TRBV3-1 NA TGTGCCAGCAGCCGGGGCCTCAATCAGCCCCAGCATTTT CASSRGLNQPQHF
many TRBJ2-3 TRBV7-2 NA TGTGCCAGCAGCTTTACTAGTCTTGGACTCACAGATACGCAGTATTTT CASSFTSLGLTDTQYF
few TRBJ2-3 TRBV10-3 NA TGTGCCACCACAGGTAGCAGCACAGATACGCAGTATTTT CATTGSSTDTQYF
few TRBJ2-2 TRBV20-1 TRBD2 TGCAGTGCTAGTATGGCGGGAGCGAACACCGGGGAGCTGTTTTTT CSASMAGANTGELFF
NA TRBJ2-2 TRBV3-1 NA TGTGCCAGCAGCCAAGTTCTGGGTAACACCGGGGAGCTGTTTTTT CASSQVLGNTGELFF
few TRBJ2-1 TRBV20-1 TRBD2 TGCAGTGCTAGACTCCCTCTAGCGGGAGTCTATGAGCAGTTCTTC CSARLPLAGVYEQFF
NA TRBJ2-4 TRBV28 NA TGTGCCAGCAGTTTAATAGGGAGGAGGGGCATTCAGTACTTC CASSLIGRRGIQYF
NA TRBJ2-7 TRBV3-1 TRBD2 TGTGCCAGCAGCCCGGGACTAGCGGGAGTTCAGGCCTACGAGCAGTACTTC CASSPGLAGVQAYEQYF
few TRBJ2-4 TRBV29-1 TRBD1 TGCAGCGTGAGACAGGGGGGGAACATTCAGTACTTC CSVRQGGNIQYF
few TRBJ2-1 TRBV7-9 TRBD1 TGTGCCAGCAGCTTGACAGGGGGTAACAATGAGCAGTTCTTC CASSLTGGNNEQFF
NA TRBJ2-3 TRBV4-1 NA TGCGCCAGCAGCCAAAGTGTCGGTAGCACAGATACGCAGTATTTT CASSQSVGSTDTQYF
NA TRBJ2-7 TRBV27 NA TGTGCCAGCAGTCCCACGTGGTGGTCCTACGAGCAGTACTTC CASSPTWWSYEQYF